This TCR beta chain was sequenced during a study of Ad26.COV2.S vaccination and SARS-CoV-2 variants. On the study more broadly: Recipients of Ad26.COV2.S got it intramuscularly, once or twice 56 days apart. Findings and limits, study-wide: Vaccinees and placebo recipients showed similar non-spike TCR breadth. The breadth of spike-specific CD8+ and CD4+ T cell responses after vaccination was reportedly substantial.

Assay used: immunoSEQ multiplex PCR; TCRdb lists only in-frame clones, some missing. The data hold about 320,000 clones, with about 86% observed a single time. As regards this clone: The antigen is not known.

Per the germline V gene, CDR1 is SGHKS and CDR2 is YYEKEE (reference sequence). This CDR3 has 13 residues. The V gene lost 2 bases and the J gene lost 7 bases, with 12 bases spanning the gap. Treatment reported: approximately 18 received Ad26.COV2.S at low or high dose, single or two shots; roughly five received placebo; per-sample allocation not given. Day 63 following the first vaccine or placebo injection was when the samples were taken. The individual, an adult aged 18-55 years, was a donor in Boston. This sequence originates from a person aged 18-65 years who received the Ad26.COV2.S COVID-19 vaccine or a placebo. This specimen was peripheral blood, taken in a trial of Ad26.COV2.S vaccine versus placebo. The V and J genes are TRBV5-5 and TRBJ1-2; D is unclear. For the CDR3, the DNA is TGTGCCAGCAGCTTCGCGACTGACACTGGCTACACCTTC. This sequence encodes CASSFATDTGYTF. Complete variable domain (other parts from reference TRBV5-5 and TRBJ1-2): DAGVTQSPTHLIKTRGQQVTLRCSPISGHKSVSWYQQVLGQGPQFIFQYYEKEERGRGNFPDRFSARQFPNYSSELNVNALLLGDSALYLCASSFATDTGYTFGSGTRLTVV.